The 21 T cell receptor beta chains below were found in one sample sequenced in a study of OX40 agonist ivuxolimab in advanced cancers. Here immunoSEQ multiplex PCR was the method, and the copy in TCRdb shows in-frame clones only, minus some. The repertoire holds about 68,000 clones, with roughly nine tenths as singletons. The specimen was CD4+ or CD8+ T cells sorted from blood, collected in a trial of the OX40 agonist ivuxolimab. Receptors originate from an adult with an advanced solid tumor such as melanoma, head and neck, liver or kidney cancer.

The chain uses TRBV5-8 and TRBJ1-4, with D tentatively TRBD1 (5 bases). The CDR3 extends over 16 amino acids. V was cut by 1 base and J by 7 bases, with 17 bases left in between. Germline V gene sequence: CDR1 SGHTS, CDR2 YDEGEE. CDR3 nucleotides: TGTGCCAGCAGCTTGACAGGTTCCGACTCCGGTGAAAAACTGTTTTTT. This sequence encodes CASSLTGSDSGEKLFF.

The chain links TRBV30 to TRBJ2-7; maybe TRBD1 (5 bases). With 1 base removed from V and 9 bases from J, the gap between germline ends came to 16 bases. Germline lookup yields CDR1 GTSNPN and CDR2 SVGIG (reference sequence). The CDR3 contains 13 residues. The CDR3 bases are TGTGCCTGGAGTGGACAGTTACGAAAGGTGCAGTACTTC. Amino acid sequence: CAWSGQLRKVQYF.

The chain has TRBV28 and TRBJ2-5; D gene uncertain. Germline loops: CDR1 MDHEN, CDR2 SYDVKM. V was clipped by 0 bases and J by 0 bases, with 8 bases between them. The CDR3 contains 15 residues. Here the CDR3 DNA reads TGTGCCAGCAGTTTATGGGGGTCTGACCAAGAGACCCAGTACTTC. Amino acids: CASSLWGSDQETQYF.

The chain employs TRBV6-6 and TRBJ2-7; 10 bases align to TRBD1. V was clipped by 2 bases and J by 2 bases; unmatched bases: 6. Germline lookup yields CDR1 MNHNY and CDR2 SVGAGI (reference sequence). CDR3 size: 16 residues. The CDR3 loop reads CASSYTPGQGPYEQYF. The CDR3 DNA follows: TGTGCCAGCAGTTACACACCGGGACAGGGGCCCTACGAGCAGTACTTC.

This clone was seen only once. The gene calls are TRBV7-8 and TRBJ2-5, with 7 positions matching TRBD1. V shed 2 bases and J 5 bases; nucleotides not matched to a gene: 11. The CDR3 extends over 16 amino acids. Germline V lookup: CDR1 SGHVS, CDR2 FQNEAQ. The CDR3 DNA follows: TGTGCCAGCAGCTTAACAAGGGACAGAGCGCGGGAGACCCAGTACTTC. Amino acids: CASSLTRDRARETQYF.

CDR3 sequence: CASRGLGIGYTF. The DNA of the CDR3 is TGTGCCAGCAGGGGGTTGGGAATTGGCTACACCTTC. This rearrangement joins TRBV9 to TRBJ1-2; D call uncertain. Trimming stripped 5 bases from V and 7 bases from J, with 12 bases between. The CDR3 runs to 12 residues. Germline V CDR1 and CDR2: SGDLS, YYNGEE. Full variable domain (remainder filled in from reference TRBV9 and TRBJ1-2): DSGVTQTPKHLITATGQRVTLRCSPRSGDLSVYWYQQSLDQGLQFLIQYYNGEERAKGNILERFSAQQFPDLHSELNLSSLELGDSALYFCASRGLGIGYTFGSGTRLTVV.

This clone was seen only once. The CDR3 loop is CASSAVRQLNSYGYTF. The CDR3 DNA sequence: TGTGCCAGCAGTGCGGTCAGGCAACTCAACAGCTATGGCTACACCTTC. The chain has TRBV2 and TRBJ1-2; D uncertain. The CDR3 sequence is 16 residues long. Germline CDR1 reads SNHLY; CDR2 reads FYNNEI. The V and J ends lost 4 bases and 4 bases respectively, with 19 bases between them.

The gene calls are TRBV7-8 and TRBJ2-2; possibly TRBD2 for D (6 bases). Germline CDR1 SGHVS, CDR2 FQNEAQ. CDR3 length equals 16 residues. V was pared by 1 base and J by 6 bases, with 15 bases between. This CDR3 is CASSLVLGRSAGELFF. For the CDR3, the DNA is TGTGCCAGCAGCTTAGTGTTGGGGAGGAGCGCCGGGGAGCTGTTTTTT.

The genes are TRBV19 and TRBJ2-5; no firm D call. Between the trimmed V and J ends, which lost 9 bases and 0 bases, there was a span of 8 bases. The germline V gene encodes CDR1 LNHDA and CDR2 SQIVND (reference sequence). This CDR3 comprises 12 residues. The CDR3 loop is CARDAYQETQYF. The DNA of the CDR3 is TGTGCCAGGGACGCTTACCAAGAGACCCAGTACTTC.

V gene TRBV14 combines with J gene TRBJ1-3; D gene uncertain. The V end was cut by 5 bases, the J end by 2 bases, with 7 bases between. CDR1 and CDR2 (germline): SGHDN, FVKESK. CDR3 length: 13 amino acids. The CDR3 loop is CASSGGTGNTIYF. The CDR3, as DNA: TGTGCCAGCAGCGGCGGGACTGGAAACACCATATATTTT.

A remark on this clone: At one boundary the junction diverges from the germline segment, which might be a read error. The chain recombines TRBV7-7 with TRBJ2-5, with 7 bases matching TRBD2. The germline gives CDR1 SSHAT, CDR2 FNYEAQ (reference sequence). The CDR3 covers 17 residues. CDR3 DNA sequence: TGTGCTAGCAGCTTAGGACTAGACCCGCCGTACCAAGAGACCCAGTACTTC. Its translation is CASSLGLDPPYQETQYF.

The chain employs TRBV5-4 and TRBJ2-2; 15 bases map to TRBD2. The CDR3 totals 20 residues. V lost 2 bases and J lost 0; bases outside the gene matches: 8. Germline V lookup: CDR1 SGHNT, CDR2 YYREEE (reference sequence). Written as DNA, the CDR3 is TGTGCCAGCAGCTTCGGACCCGGGACTAGCGGGAGGACGAACACCGGGGAGCTGTTTTTT. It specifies CASSFGPGTSGRTNTGELFF.

Here the CDR3 reads CASSPRGSGILNEQFF. CDR3 in DNA: TGTGCCAGCAGTCCCCGGGGAAGCGGGATCCTGAATGAGCAGTTCTTC. The V gene is TRBV5-4, the J gene TRBJ2-1, with TRBD2 matching 7 bases. Germline assignment: CDR1 SGHNT and CDR2 YYREEE (reference sequence). The CDR3 sequence is 16 residues long. Trimming cost V 5 bases and J 7 bases; bases outside gene matches: 15.

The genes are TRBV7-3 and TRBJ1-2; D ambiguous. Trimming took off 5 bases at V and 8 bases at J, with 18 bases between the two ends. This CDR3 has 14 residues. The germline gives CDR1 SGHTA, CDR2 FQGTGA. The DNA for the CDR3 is TGTGCCAGCAGCCCCAGCGGCCGGGGTAGCGGCTACACCTTC. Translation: CASSPSGRGSGYTF.

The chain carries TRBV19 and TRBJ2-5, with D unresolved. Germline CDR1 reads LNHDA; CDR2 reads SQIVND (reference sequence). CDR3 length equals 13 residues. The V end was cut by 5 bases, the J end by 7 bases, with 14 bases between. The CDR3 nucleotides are TGTGCCAGTAGTGATACCCCGCTGTTGACCCAGTACTTC. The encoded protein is CASSDTPLLTQYF.

The DNA of the CDR3 is TGTGCCAGCAGCCAAAGGGACAGGGCTGCGTACACTGAAGCTTTCTTT. This codes for CASSQRDRAAYTEAFF. The chain combines TRBV14 with TRBJ1-1, with TRBD1 identical over 9 bases. This CDR3 spans 16 amino acids. The V and J ends lost 2 bases and 3 bases, in that order; junction bases with no gene match: 7. Germline CDR1 SGHDN, CDR2 FVKESK.

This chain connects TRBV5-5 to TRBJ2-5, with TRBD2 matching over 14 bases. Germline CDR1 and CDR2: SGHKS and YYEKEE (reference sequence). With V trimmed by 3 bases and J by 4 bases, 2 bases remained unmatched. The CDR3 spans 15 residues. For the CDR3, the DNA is TGTGCCAGCAGCTCCGGACTAGCGGGAGGAGAGACCCAGTACTTC. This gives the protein CASSSGLAGGETQYF.

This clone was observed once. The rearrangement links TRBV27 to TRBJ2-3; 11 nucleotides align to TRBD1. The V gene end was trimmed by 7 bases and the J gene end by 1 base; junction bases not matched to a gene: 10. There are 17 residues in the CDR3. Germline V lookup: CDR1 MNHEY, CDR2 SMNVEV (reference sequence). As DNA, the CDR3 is TGTGCCAGCACCCTCCGGACAGGGGGCGTCGGCACAGATACGCAGTATTTT. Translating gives CASTLRTGGVGTDTQYF.

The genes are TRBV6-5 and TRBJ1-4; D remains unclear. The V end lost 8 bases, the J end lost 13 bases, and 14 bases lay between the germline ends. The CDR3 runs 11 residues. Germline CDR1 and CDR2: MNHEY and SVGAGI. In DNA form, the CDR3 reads TGTGCCAGCGGCGGAGTCCTAAGACTGTTTTTT. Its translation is CASGGVLRLFF.

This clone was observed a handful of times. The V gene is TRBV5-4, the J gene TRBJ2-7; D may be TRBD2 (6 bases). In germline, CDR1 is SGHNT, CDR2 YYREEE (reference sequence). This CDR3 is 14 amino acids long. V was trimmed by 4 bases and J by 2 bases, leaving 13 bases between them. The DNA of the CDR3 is TGTGCCAGCAGCCAAGCGGGTTATACCTACGAGCAGTACTTC. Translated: CASSQAGYTYEQYF. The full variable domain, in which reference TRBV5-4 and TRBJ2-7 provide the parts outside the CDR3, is ETGVTQSPTHLIKTRGQQVTLRCSSQSGHNTVSWYQQALGQGPQFIFQYYREEENGRGNFPPRFSGLQFPNYSSELNVNALELDDSALYLCASSQAGYTYEQYFGPGTRLTVT.

CDR3 DNA: TGTGCCAGCAGCCCGGGACAGGGATTCTCTCTGCAGTACTTC. Protein: CASSPGQGFSLQYF. This chain joins TRBV14 and TRBJ2-7; 9 bases map to TRBD1. Germline V lookup: CDR1 SGHDN, CDR2 FVKESK. After removal of 4 bases from V and 9 bases from J, the junction contained 10 bases not matched to a gene. This CDR3 contains 14 residues.